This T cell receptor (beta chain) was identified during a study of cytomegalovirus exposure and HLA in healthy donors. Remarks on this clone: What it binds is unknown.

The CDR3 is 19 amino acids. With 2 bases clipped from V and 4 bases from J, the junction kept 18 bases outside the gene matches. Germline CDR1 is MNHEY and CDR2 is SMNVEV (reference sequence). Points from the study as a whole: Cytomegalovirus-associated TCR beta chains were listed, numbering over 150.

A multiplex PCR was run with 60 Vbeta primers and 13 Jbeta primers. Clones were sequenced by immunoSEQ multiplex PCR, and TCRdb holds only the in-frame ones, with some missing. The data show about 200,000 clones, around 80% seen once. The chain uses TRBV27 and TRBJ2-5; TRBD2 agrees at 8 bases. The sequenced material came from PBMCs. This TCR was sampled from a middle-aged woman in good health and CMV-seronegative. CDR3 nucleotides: TGTGCCAGCAGTTTAACCCCCCCCCGAACGGGAGGGCCCAGAGAGACCCAGTACTTC. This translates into CASSLTPPRTGGPRETQYF.